The 4 T cell receptor beta chains in this list originate from one sample, sequenced in a study of CD8+ T cells in alopecia areata. As the sequencing template, cDNA was produced by extracting RNA and reverse transcribing it. Data came from immunoSEQ multiplex PCR; TCRdb stores just in-frame clones and leaves some out. The sample holds 130,000 or so clones; 86% are singletons and the top ten take about 13%. Sample treatment: oral pan-JAK inhibitor, 5-10 mg twice daily. The source was CD8+ T cells sorted from blood, collected at week 4, from a patient treated with tofacitinib. These receptors were obtained from a human donor with alopecia areata.

A word on this clone: This same CDR3 is encoded by further DNA sequences in the sample. V and J are TRBV29-1 and TRBJ2-7; D tentatively reads TRBD1 or TRBD2 (5 bases each). The CDR3 runs 12 residues. V was shortened by 3 bases and J by 0 bases, with 6 bases between the two germline ends. Germline-derived CDR1 and CDR2 are SQVTM and ANQGSEA. CDR3 sequence: CSVERGSYEQYF. The CDR3 DNA sequence: TGCAGCGTTGAGAGGGGCTCCTACGAGCAGTACTTC.

The V gene is TRBV12-5, the J gene TRBJ2-7, with D possibly being TRBD1 or TRBD2 (5 bases each). Deletions cut 6 bases from V and 6 bases from J, with 15 bases between. The CDR3 is 13 residues long. Per germline, CDR1 LGHNT and CDR2 FRNRAP. CDR3 loop: CASGSGTPLEQYF. The CDR3 DNA reads as TGTGCTAGTGGCTCCGGGACCCCCCTCGAGCAGTACTTC.

This chain uses TRBV13 with TRBJ2-7, with 7 positions matching TRBD1. The CDR3 consists of 14 residues. Germline V gives CDR1 PRHDT, CDR2 FYEKMQ (reference sequence). The ends lost 5 bases at V and 3 bases at J; junction bases unmatched: 7. This CDR3 is CASSPGTAYYEQYF. The CDR3 bases are TGTGCCAGCAGCCCCGGGACAGCTTACTACGAGCAGTACTTC.

This clone was seen a few times. CDR3 coding DNA: TGTGCCAGTAGTTTGTGGTTCGATGGGAATCAGCCCCAGCATTTT. It specifies CASSLWFDGNQPQHF. J is TRBJ1-5 and V is TRBV19; D is unclear. The CDR3 is 15 amino acids. V lost 5 bases and J lost 4, with 15 bases in between. Germline V CDR1 and CDR2: LNHDA, SQIVND (reference sequence).